These 9 T cell receptor beta chains originate from one sample sequenced in a study of OX40 agonist ivuxolimab in advanced cancers. Clones were read by immunoSEQ multiplex PCR, and TCRdb kept only the in-frame ones, dropping some. Of 30,000 to 45,000 clones listed, over 60% were seen once; the top ten hold 9.5% to 10%. This sample comprised CD4+ or CD8+ T cells sorted from blood, obtained in a trial of the OX40 agonist ivuxolimab. These receptors were collected from an adult with an advanced solid tumor such as melanoma, head and neck, liver or kidney cancer.

The CDR3 DNA reads TGTGCCAGCAGCCATTGGCCAGGGTTCTATGGCTACACCTTC. Translated: CASSHWPGFYGYTF. The chain links TRBV21-1 to TRBJ1-2; the tabulated D call, TRBD1, remains unverified against the DNA. TRBV21-1 is deemed a pseudogene. This CDR3 has 14 amino acids.

In its sample, this clone was seen once. This sequence joins TRBV30 and TRBJ1-1; D not certain. This CDR3 comprises 12 residues. In germline, CDR1 is GTSNPN, CDR2 SVGIG (reference sequence). Trimming took off 5 bases at V and 0 bases at J, with 7 bases between the two ends. The CDR3 sequence is CAWVAMNTEAFF. Written as DNA, the CDR3 is TGTGCCTGGGTCGCCATGAACACTGAAGCTTTCTTT.

The chain carries TRBV5-8 and TRBJ1-1, with D unclear. The CDR3 runs 14 residues. Germline assignment: CDR1 SGHTS and CDR2 YDEGEE. V was pared by 4 bases and J by 7 bases, with 17 bases between. CDR3 nucleotides: TGTGCCAGCAGCCCCAAAGGAGGGATGGATGAAGCTTTCTTT. It codes for CASSPKGGMDEAFF.

The sample holds a few counts of this clone. The genes are TRBV9 and TRBJ2-7; D may match TRBD1 or TRBD2 (5 bases each). This CDR3 has 15 amino acids. The V gene's germline CDR1 is SGDLS and CDR2 YYNGEE. Trimming took 4 bases from V and 7 from J, leaving 21 bases between them. The CDR3 DNA follows: TGTGCCAGCAGCACACAACAGGAGATCTCGGGGGAGCAGTACTTC. Its translation: CASSTQQEISGEQYF. Filled out from reference TRBV9 and TRBJ2-7, the complete variable domain reads DSGVTQTPKHLITATGQRVTLRCSPRSGDLSVYWYQQSLDQGLQFLIQYYNGEERAKGNILERFSAQQFPDLHSELNLSSLELGDSALYFCASSTQQEISGEQYFGPGTRLTVT.

The genes are TRBV5-1 and TRBJ1-6; D not resolved. Germline V gene data show CDR1 as SGHRS and CDR2 as YFSETQ. The V gene lost 3 bases and the J gene lost 5 bases, with 12 bases spanning the gap. The length of the CDR3 is 15 residues. CDR3 DNA sequence: TGCGCCAGCAGCTGGACGTCACCCGATAATTCACCCCTCCACTTT. Amino acid sequence: CASSWTSPDNSPLHF.

This clone has more than one count but fewer than ten. The chain employs TRBV6-5 and TRBJ1-5, with TRBD1 identical over 7 bases. CDR3 length: 15 residues. CDR1 is MNHEY, CDR2 SVGAGI, per germline. V shed 0 bases, J shed 2 bases, and the junction held 1 base outside the gene matches. In nucleotides, the CDR3 is TGTGCCAGCAGTTACTCCGGGACAGGCAATCAGCCCCAGCATTTT. It codes for CASSYSGTGNQPQHF.

V and J are TRBV7-9 and TRBJ2-1; D call uncertain. Germline CDR1 reads SEHNR; CDR2 reads FQNEAQ (reference sequence). V shed 1 base and J shed 0 bases, with 7 bases lying between them. The CDR3 is 15 residues long. For the CDR3, the DNA is TGTGCCAGCAGCTTAGGCCTCAGCTCCTACAATGAGCAGTTCTTC. This encodes CASSLGLSSYNEQFF. Full variable domain (missing parts from reference TRBV7-9 and TRBJ2-1): DTGVSQNPRHKITKRGQNVTFRCDPISEHNRLYWYRQTLGQGPEFLTYFQNEAQLEKSRLLSDRFSAERPKGSFSTLEIQRTEQGDSAMYLCASSLGLSSYNEQFFGPGTRLTVL.

J is TRBJ2-3 and V is TRBV28; TRBD1 aligns across 9 bases. Per the germline V gene, CDR1 is MDHEN and CDR2 is SYDVKM. V trimming: 6 bases; J trimming: 4 bases; junction bases outside the gene matches: 5. This CDR3 comprises 14 residues. The CDR3 reads CASSPRQGADTQYF. CDR3 nucleotide sequence: TGTGCCAGCAGCCCCCGACAGGGGGCAGATACGCAGTATTTT. The whole variable domain, filled in from reference TRBV28 and TRBJ2-3, reads DVKVTQSSRYLVKRTGEKVFLECVQDMDHENMFWYRQDPGLGLRLIYFSYDVKMKEKGDIPEGYSVSREKKERFSLILESASTNQTSMYLCASSPRQGADTQYFGPGTRLTVL.

The gene calls are TRBV5-1 and TRBJ2-7; D unclear. V lost 0 bases and J lost 5, with 6 bases in between. The CDR3 has 12 residues. CDR1 and CDR2 (germline): SGHRS, YFSETQ. The CDR3 sequence is CASSLAENEQYF. The CDR3 DNA follows: TGCGCCAGCAGCTTGGCCGAAAACGAGCAGTACTTC.